The clone carrying this TCR beta chain was seen a few times. The antigen is not known. Sequenced material consisted of expressed TCRB transcripts (all of the isolated RNA was reverse transcribed). Sequenced by immunoSEQ multiplex PCR; TCRdb stores in-frame clones only, minus some. The sample shows roughly 500,000 clones, about an eighth of them seen only once. The entry originates in a study of beta chain features in type 1 diabetes. General study points: Shorter templates might be favored by PCR, equally in patients and controls.

The length of the CDR3 is 14 residues. CDR1 and CDR2 from the germline V gene are MNHNS and SASEGT. V lost 6 bases and J 3 bases, leaving 11 bases between the germline ends. Sequences were obtained from naive CD4+ T cells from blood. This sequence joins TRBV6-1 and TRBJ2-2; no firm D call. This receptor was identified in a woman younger than 35 in good health. This chain's CDR3 is CASSPTLDTGELFF. Here the CDR3 DNA reads TGTGCCAGCAGCCCCACCCTTGACACCGGGGAGCTGTTTTTT.